The present entry profiles one T cell receptor beta chain with its context. Assay used: immunoSEQ multiplex PCR; TCRdb lists only in-frame clones, some missing. The sample includes 70,000 to 75,000 clones, more than 85% of them seen just once. This entry belongs to a study of T cell changes during pregnancy in multiple sclerosis. Germline CDR1 reads LNHDA; CDR2 reads SQIVND (reference sequence). CDR3 length equals 14 residues. Trimming cost V 4 bases and J 2 bases, with 11 bases left between them. The starting material was peripheral blood, obtained before pregnancy. The sequence was obtained from a female donor with multiple sclerosis, enrolled in a pregnancy study. This chain joins TRBV19 and TRBJ1-1, with no clear D. The CDR3 here is CASSRTLVNTEAFF. The CDR3 nucleotides are TGTGCCAGTAGTAGAACCCTAGTAAACACTGAAGCTTTCTTT.